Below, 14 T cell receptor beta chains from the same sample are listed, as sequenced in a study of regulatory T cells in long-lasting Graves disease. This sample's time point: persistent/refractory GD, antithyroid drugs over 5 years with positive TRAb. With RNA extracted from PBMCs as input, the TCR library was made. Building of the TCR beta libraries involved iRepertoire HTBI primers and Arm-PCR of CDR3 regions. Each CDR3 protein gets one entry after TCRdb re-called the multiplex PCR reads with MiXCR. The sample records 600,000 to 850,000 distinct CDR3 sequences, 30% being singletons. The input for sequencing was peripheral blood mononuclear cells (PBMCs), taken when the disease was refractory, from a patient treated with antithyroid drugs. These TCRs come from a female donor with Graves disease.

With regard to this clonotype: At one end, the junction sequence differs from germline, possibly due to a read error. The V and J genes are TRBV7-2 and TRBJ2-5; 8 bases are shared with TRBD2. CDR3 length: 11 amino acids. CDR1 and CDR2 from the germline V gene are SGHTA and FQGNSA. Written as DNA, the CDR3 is TGTGCCAGCAGCCACCTGGGACTAGGGTTCTTC. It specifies CASSHLGLGFF.

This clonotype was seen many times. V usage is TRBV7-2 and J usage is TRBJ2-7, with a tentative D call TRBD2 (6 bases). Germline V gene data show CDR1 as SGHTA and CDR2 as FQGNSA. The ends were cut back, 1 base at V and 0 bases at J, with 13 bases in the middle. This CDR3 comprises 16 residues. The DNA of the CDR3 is TGTGCCAGCAGCTTAGAGCCAGCGGGCTTCTCCTACGAGCAGTACTTC. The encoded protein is CASSLEPAGFSYEQYF.

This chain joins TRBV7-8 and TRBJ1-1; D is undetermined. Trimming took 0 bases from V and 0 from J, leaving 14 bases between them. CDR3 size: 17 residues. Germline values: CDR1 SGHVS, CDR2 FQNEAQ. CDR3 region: CASSLAPTLRVNTEAFF. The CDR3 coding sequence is TGTGCCAGCAGCTTAGCCCCTACTTTGCGGGTGAACACTGAAGCTTTCTTT.

CDR3 in DNA: TGTGCCAGCAGTGTCCGGGAGATCTCTGGAAACACCATATATTTT. Protein sequence: CASSVREISGNTIYF. This chain uses TRBV2 with TRBJ1-3; the D is unclear. Germline V lookup: CDR1 SNHLY, CDR2 FYNNEI. Trimming took off 4 bases at V and 0 bases at J, with 10 bases between the two ends. The CDR3 has 15 residues.

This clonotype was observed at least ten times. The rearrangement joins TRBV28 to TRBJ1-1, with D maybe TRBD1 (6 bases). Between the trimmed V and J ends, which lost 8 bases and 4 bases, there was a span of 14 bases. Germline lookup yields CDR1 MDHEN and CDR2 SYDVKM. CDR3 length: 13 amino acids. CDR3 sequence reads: CASSRGVITEAFF. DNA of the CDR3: TGTGCCAGCTCGAGGGGGGTGATCACTGAAGCTTTCTTT.

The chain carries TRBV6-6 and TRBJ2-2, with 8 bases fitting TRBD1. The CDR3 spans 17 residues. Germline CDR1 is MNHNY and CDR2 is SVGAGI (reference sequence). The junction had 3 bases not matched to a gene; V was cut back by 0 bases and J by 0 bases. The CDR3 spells CASSYSDRVANTGELFF. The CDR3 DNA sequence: TGTGCCAGCAGTTACTCGGACAGGGTCGCGAACACCGGGGAGCTGTTTTTT.

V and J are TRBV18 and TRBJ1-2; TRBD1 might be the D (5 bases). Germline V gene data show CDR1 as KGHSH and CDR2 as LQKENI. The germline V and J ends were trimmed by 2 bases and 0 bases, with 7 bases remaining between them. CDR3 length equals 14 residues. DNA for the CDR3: TGTGCCAGCTCACCATCAGGGTCTAACTATGGCTACACCTTC. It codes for CASSPSGSNYGYTF.

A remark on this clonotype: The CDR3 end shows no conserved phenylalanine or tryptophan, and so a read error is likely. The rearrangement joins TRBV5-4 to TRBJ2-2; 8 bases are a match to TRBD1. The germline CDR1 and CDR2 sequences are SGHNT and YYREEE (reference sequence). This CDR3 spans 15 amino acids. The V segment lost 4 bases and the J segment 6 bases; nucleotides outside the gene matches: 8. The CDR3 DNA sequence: TGTGCCAGCAGCCCGGACAGGGTATCTCCCGGGGAGCTGTTTTCT. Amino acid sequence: CASSPDRVSPGELFS.

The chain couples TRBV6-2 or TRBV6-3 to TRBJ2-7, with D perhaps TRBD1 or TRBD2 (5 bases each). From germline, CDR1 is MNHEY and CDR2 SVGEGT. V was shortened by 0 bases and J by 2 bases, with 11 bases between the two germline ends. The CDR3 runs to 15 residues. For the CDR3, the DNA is TGTGCCAGCAGTTACTCGGCCCGGGGCCCCTACGAGCAGTACTTC. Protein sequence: CASSYSARGPYEQYF.

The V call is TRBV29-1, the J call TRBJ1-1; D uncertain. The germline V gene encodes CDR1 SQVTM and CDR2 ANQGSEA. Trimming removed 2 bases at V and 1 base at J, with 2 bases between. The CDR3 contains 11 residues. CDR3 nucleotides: TGCAGCGTTGAACAGAACACTGAAGCTTTCTTT. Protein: CSVEQNTEAFF.

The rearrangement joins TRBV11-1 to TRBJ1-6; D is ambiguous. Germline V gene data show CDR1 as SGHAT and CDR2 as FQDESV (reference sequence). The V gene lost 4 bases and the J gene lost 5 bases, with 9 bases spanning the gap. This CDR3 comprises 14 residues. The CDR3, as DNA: TGTGCCAGCAGCTCCCACCACAATAATTCACCCCTCCACTTT. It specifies CASSSHHNNSPLHF.

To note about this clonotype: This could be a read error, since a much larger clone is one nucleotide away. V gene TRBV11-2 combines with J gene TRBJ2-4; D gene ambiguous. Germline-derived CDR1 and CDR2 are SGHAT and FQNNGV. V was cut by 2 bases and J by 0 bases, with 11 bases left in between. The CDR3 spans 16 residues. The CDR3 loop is CASSLQARPAKNIQYF. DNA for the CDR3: TGTGCCAGCAGCTTACAGGCCCGGCCAGCCAAAAACATTCAGTACTTC.

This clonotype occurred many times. CDR3 amino acids: CASSPTVSGVGNQPQHF. CDR3 DNA: TGTGCCAGCAGTCCGACAGTCTCAGGGGTAGGCAATCAGCCCCAGCATTTT. This chain connects TRBV12-3 or TRBV12-4 to TRBJ1-5; a possible D gene is TRBD1 (6 bases). The CDR3 is 17 residues long. The V end was cut by 5 bases, the J end by 2 bases, with 19 bases between.

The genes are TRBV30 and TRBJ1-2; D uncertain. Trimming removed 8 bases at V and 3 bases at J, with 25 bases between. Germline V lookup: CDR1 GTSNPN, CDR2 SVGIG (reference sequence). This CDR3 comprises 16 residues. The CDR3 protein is CAAHGGSVMGYYGYTF. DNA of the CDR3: TGTGCCGCCCACGGCGGTTCGGTTATGGGATACTATGGCTACACCTTC.